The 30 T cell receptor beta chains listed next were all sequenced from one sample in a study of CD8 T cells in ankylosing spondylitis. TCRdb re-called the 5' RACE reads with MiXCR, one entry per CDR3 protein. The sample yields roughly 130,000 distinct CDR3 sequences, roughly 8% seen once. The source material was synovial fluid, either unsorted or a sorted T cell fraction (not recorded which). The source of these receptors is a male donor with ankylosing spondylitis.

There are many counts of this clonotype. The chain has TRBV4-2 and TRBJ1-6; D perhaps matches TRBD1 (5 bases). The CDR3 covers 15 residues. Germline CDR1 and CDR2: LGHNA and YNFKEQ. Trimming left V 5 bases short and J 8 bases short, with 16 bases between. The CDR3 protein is CASSWYRDGDSPLHF. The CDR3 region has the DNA TGTGCCAGCAGCTGGTACCGGGACGGAGATTCACCCCTCCACTTT.

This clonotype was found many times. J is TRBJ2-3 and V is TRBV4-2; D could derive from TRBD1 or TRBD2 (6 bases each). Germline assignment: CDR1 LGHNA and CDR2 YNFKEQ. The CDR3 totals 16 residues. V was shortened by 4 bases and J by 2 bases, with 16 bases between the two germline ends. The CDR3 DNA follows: TGTGCCAGCAGCCGCGGGGAGGACAGAACCACAGATACGCAGTATTTT. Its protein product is CASSRGEDRTTDTQYF.

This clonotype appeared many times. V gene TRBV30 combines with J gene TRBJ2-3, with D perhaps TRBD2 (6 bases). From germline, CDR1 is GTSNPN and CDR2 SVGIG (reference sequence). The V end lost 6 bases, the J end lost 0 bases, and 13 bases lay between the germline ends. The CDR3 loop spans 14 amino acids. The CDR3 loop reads CACDGGTSTDTQYF. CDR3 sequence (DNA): TGTGCCTGTGACGGAGGGACTAGCACAGATACGCAGTATTTT.

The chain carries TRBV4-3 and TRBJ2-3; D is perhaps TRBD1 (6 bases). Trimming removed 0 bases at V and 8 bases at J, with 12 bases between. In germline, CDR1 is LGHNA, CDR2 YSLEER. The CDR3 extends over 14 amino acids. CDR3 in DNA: TGCGCCAGCAGCCAAGACCAATTAGGGGGTACGCAGTATTTT. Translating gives CASSQDQLGGTQYF.

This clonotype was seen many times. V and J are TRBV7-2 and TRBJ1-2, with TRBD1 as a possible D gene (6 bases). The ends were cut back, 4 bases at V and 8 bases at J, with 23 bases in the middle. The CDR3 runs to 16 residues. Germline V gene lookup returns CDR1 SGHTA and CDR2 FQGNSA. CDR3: CASSSLGGRLVGGYTF. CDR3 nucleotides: TGTGCCAGCAGCTCCCTCGGGGGGCGCTTAGTCGGGGGCTACACCTTC.

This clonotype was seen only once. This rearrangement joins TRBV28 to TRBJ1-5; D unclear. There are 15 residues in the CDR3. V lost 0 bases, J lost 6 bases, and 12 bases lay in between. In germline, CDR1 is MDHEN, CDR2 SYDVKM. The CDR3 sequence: CASSLWTMRFQPQHF. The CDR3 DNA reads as TGTGCCAGCAGTTTATGGACCATGCGCTTTCAGCCCCAGCATTTT.

DNA of the CDR3: TGTGCCAGCAGTTACTCGAAGCACGATCCGAACACCGGGGAGCTGTTTTTT. Its translation: CASSYSKHDPNTGELFF. V usage is TRBV6-5 and J usage is TRBJ2-2; D unclear. The CDR3 spans 17 residues. The germline CDR1 and CDR2 sequences are MNHEY and SVGAGI. V dropped 0 bases and J dropped 0 bases, with 11 bases sitting between them.

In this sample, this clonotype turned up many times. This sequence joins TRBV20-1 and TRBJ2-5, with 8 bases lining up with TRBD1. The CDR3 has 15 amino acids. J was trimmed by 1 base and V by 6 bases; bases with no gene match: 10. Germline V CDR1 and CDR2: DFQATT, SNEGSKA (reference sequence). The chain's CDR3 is CSAPRPTGGQETQYF. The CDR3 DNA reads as TGCAGTGCACCAAGACCCACAGGGGGCCAAGAGACCCAGTACTTC.

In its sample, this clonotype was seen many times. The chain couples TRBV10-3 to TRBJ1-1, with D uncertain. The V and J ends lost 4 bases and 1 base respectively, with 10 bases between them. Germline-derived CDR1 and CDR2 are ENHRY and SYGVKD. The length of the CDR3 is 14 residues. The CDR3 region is CAISAVGRNTEAFF. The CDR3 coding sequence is TGTGCCATCAGTGCAGTGGGAAGGAACACTGAAGCTTTCTTT.

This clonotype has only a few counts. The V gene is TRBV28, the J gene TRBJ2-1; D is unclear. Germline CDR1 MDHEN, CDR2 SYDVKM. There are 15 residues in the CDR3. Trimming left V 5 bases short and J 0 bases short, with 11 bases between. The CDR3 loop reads CASSPIDFSYNEQFF. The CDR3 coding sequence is TGTGCCAGCAGTCCGATAGACTTCTCCTACAATGAGCAGTTCTTC.

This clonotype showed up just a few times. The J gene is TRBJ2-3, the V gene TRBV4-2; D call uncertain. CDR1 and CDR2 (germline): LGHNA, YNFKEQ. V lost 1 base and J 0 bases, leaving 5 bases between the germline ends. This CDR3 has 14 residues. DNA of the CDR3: TGTGCCAGCAGCCAAGGGCAGAGCACAGATACGCAGTATTTT. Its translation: CASSQGQSTDTQYF.

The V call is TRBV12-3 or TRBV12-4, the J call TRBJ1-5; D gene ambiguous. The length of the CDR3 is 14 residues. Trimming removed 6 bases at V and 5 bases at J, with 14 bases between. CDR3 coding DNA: TGTGCCAGCAGCCTTATCGGCCGGGATCAGCCCCAGCATTTT. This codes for CASSLIGRDQPQHF.

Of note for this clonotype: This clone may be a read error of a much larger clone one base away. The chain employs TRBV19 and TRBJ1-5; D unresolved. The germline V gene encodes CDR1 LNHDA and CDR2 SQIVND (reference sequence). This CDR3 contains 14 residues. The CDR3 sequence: CARSIAGFGQPQHF. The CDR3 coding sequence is TGTGCCCGTAGTATTGCAGGATTTGGCCAGCCCCAGCATTTT.

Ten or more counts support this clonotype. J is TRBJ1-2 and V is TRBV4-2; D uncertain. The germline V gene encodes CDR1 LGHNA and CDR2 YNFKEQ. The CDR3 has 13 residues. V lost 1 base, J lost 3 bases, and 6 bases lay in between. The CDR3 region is CASSQGRDYGYTF. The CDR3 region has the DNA TGTGCCAGCAGCCAAGGACGGGACTATGGCTACACCTTC.

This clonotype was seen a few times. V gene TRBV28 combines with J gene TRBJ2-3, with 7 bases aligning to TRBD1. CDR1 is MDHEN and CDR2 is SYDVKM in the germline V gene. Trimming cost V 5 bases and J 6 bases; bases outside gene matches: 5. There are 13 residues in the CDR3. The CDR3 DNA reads TGTGCCAGCAGTCCAGACAGGGTGGATACGCAGTATTTT. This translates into CASSPDRVDTQYF.

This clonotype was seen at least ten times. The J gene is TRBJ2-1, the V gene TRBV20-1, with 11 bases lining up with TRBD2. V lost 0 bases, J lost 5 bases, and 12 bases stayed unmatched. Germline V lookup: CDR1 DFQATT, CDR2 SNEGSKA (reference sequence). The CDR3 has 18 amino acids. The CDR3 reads CSARDLFQLAGAHNEQFF. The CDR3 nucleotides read TGCAGTGCTAGAGATCTCTTCCAACTAGCGGGGGCCCACAATGAGCAGTTCTTC.

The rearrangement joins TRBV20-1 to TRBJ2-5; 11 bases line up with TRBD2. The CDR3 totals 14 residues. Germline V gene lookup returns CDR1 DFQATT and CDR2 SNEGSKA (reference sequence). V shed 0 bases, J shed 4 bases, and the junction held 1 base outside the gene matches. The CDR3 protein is CSAREGTSGETQYF. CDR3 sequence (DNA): TGCAGTGCTAGAGAAGGGACTAGCGGAGAGACCCAGTACTTC.

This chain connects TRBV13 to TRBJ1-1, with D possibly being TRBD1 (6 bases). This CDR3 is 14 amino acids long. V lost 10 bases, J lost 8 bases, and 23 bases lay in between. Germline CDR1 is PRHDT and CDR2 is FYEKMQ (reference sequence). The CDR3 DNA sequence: TGTGCCACTAAGCTTCGGGGGGCCGCGGGAGAAGCTTTCTTT. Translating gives CATKLRGAAGEAFF.

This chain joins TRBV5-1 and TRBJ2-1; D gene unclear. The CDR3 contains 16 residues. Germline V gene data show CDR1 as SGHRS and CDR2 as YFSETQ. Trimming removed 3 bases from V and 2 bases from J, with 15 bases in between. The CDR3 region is CASSSRQAGPYNEQFF. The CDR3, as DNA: TGCGCCAGCAGCTCTAGGCAGGCAGGACCCTACAATGAGCAGTTCTTC.

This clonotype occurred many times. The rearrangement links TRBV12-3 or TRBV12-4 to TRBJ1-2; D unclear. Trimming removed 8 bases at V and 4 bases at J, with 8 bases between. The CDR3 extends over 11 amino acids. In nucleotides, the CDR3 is TGTGCCAGCTCCCGAGGCTATGGCTACACCTTC. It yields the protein CASSRGYGYTF.

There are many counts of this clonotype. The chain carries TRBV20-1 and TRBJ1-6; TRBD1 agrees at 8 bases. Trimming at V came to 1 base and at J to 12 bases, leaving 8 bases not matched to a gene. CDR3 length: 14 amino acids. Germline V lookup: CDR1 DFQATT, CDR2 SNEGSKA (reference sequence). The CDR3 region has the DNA TGCAGTGCTAGAGTCCCCTCAGGGGGCGGACCCCTCCACTTT. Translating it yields CSARVPSGGGPLHF.

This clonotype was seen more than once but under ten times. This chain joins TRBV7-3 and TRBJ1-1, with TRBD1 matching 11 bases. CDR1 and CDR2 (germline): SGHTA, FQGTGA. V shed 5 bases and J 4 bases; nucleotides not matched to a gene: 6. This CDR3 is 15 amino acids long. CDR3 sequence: CASSPGQGASTEAFF. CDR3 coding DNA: TGTGCCAGCAGCCCTGGACAGGGGGCGAGCACTGAAGCTTTCTTT.

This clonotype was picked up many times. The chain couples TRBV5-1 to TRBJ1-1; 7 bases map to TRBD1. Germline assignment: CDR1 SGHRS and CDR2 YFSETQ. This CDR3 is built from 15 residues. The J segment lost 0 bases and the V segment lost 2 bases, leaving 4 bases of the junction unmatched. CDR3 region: CASSLYTGVNTEAFF. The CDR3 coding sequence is TGCGCCAGCAGCTTATACACAGGGGTGAACACTGAAGCTTTCTTT.

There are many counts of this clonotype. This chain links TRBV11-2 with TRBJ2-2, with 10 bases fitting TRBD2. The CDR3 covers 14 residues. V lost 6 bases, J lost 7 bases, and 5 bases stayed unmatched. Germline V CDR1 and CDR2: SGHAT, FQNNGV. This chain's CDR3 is CASSRLAGGGELFF. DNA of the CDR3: TGTGCCAGCAGTCGACTAGCGGGCGGCGGGGAGCTGTTTTTT.

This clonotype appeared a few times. CDR3 region: CSAQRADEQFF. CDR3 coding DNA: TGCAGTGCCCAAAGGGCCGATGAGCAGTTCTTC. This chain joins TRBV20-1 and TRBJ2-1; the D is unclear. Germline CDR1 DFQATT, CDR2 SNEGSKA (reference sequence). The CDR3 has 11 amino acids. Trimming pared 6 bases from V and 8 bases from J, leaving 11 bases between.

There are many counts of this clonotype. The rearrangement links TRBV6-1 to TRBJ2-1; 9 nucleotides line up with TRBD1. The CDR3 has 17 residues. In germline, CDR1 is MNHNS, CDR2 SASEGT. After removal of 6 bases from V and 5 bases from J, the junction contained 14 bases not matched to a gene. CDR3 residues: CASSPSRWDREDNEQFF. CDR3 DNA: TGTGCCAGCAGCCCCTCAAGATGGGACAGGGAAGACAATGAGCAGTTCTTC.

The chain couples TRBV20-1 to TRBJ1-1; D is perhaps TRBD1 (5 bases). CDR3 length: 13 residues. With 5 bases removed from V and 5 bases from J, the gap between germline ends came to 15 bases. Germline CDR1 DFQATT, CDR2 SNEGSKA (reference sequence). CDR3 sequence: CSAPGRARTEAFF. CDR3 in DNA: TGCAGTGCTCCCGGCAGGGCGAGGACTGAAGCTTTCTTT.

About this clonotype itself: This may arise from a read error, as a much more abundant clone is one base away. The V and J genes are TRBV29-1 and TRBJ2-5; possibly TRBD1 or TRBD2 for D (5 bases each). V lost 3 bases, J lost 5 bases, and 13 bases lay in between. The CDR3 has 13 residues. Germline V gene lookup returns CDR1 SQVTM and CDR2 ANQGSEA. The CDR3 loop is CSVDRGRGETQYF. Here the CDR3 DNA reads TGCAGCGTTGATAGGGGACGGGGCGAGACCCAGTACTTC.

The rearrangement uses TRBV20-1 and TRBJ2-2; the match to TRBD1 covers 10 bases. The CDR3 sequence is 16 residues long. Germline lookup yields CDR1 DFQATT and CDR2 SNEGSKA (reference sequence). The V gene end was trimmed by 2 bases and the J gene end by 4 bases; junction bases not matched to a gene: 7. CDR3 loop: CSARFTDRGVTGELFF. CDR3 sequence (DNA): TGCAGTGCTAGATTTACGGACAGGGGGGTCACCGGGGAGCTGTTTTTT.

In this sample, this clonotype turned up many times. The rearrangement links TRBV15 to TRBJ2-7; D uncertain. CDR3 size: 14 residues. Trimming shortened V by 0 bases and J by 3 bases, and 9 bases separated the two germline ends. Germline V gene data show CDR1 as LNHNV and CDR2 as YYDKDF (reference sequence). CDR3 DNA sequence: TGTGCCACCAGCAGAGATATCCCGGGCTACGAGCAGTACTTC. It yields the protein CATSRDIPGYEQYF. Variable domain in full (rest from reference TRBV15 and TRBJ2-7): DAMVIQNPRYQVTQFGKPVTLSCSQTLNHNVMYWYQQKSSQAPKLLFHYYDKDFNNEADTPDNFQSRRPNTSFCFLDIRSPGLGDTAMYLCATSRDIPGYEQYFGPGTRLTVT.